The rows below give T cell receptor beta chains drawn from one sample of a study of blood T cell repertoires in COVID-19. Sequencing was performed with immunoSEQ multiplex PCR; in TCRdb, only in-frame clones are kept and a portion is missing. The table has tens of thousands of clones, about 89% seen once. Sample: peripheral blood. All receptors come from a man aged 65 to 85 with active or convalescent COVID-19. Each CDR3 is given with its conserved first and last residue. D genes are given only for firm matches. Expanded clones are given a class, and other clones once, few, many or no size at all.

v_call: TRBV5-6; j_call: TRBJ1-1; d_call: NA; clone_size: NA; cdr3_nt: TGTGCCAGCAGCTTGGTAACAGGGACGAACACTGAAGCTTTCTTT; cdr3_aa: CASSLVTGTNTEAFF
v_call: TRBV24-1; j_call: TRBJ1-5; d_call: NA; clone_size: NA; cdr3_nt: TGTGCCACCAGTGACGGGACTGTATATAGCAATCAGCCCCAGCATTTT; cdr3_aa: CATSDGTVYSNQPQHF
v_call: TRBV5-6; j_call: TRBJ1-3; d_call: TRBD1; clone_size: NA; cdr3_nt: TGTGCCAGCAGCGCGATGGGACAGGGAGCTGGAAACACCATATATTTT; cdr3_aa: CASSAMGQGAGNTIYF
v_call: TRBV6-2/TRBV6-3; j_call: TRBJ2-3; d_call: TRBD1; clone_size: medium-sized; cdr3_nt: TGTGCCAGCAGTTCTCTTCCTGGACAGGGCACAGATACGCAGTATTTT; cdr3_aa: CASSSLPGQGTDTQYF
v_call: TRBV4-1; j_call: TRBJ2-2; d_call: TRBD2; clone_size: NA; cdr3_nt: TGCGCCAGCAGCCAAGATCGCGGACTAGCGGGGGTGAACACCGGGGAGCTGTTTTTT; cdr3_aa: CASSQDRGLAGVNTGELFF
v_call: TRBV18; j_call: TRBJ2-5; d_call: TRBD1; clone_size: NA; cdr3_nt: TGTGCCAGCTCACCCAGGACAGGGACCCAAGAGACCCAGTACTTC; cdr3_aa: CASSPRTGTQETQYF
v_call: TRBV6-5; j_call: TRBJ1-3; d_call: TRBD1; clone_size: NA; cdr3_nt: TGTGCCAGCAGCAGGACAGGGGGCGTTGGGAACACCATATATTTT; cdr3_aa: CASSRTGGVGNTIYF
v_call: TRBV30; j_call: TRBJ2-7; d_call: NA; clone_size: NA; cdr3_nt: TGTGCCTGGAGTGTACAGTACTACGAGCAGTACTTC; cdr3_aa: CAWSVQYYEQYF
v_call: TRBV10-3; j_call: TRBJ2-6; d_call: NA; clone_size: NA; cdr3_nt: TGTGCCATCAGTGATGGGAGAATCTCTGGGGCCAACGTCCTGACTTTC; cdr3_aa: CAISDGRISGANVLTF
v_call: TRBV15; j_call: TRBJ2-3; d_call: TRBD1; clone_size: NA; cdr3_nt: TGTGCCTCAACTTCCGGGACAGGGTTCACAGATACGCAGTATTTT; cdr3_aa: CASTSGTGFTDTQYF
v_call: TRBV18; j_call: TRBJ2-3; d_call: TRBD2; clone_size: NA; cdr3_nt: TGTGCCAGCTCACCACCCCGGGGGACTAGGGCCATCACAGATACGCAGTATTTT; cdr3_aa: CASSPPRGTRAITDTQYF
v_call: TRBV10-3; j_call: TRBJ1-1; d_call: NA; clone_size: NA; cdr3_nt: TGTGCCATCATGAGGGAAGGTAACACTGAAGCTTTCTTT; cdr3_aa: CAIMREGNTEAFF
v_call: TRBV29-1; j_call: TRBJ2-5; d_call: TRBD2; clone_size: NA; cdr3_nt: TGCAGCGTTGAAAGGAGTAGCGGGGGGCAAGAGACCCAGTACTTC; cdr3_aa: CSVERSSGGQETQYF
v_call: TRBV4-3; j_call: TRBJ2-2; d_call: NA; clone_size: NA; cdr3_nt: TGCGCCAGCAGCCGGGACTTGAACACCGGGGAGCTGTTTTTT; cdr3_aa: CASSRDLNTGELFF
v_call: TRBV6-5; j_call: TRBJ1-1; d_call: TRBD1; clone_size: NA; cdr3_nt: TGTGCCAGCAGTTACTGGGGACAGGGAGGTGAAGCTTTCTTT; cdr3_aa: CASSYWGQGGEAFF
v_call: TRBV19; j_call: TRBJ1-2; d_call: TRBD1; clone_size: NA; cdr3_nt: TGTGCCAGTAGTATCGACAGGGGAAAGGGTGGCTACACCTTC; cdr3_aa: CASSIDRGKGGYTF
v_call: TRBV2; j_call: TRBJ2-1; d_call: NA; clone_size: NA; cdr3_nt: TGTGCCAGCAGTGACAGCCGCGGGGAGCAGTTCTTC; cdr3_aa: CASSDSRGEQFF
v_call: TRBV30; j_call: TRBJ1-3; d_call: NA; clone_size: NA; cdr3_nt: TGTGCCTGGAGGGACAGAGACGTTCTATGGGGAAACACCATATATTTT; cdr3_aa: CAWRDRDVLWGNTIYF
v_call: TRBV9; j_call: TRBJ2-6; d_call: NA; clone_size: once; cdr3_nt: TGTGCCAGCAGCGTAGGGAGCTCTGGGGCCAACGTCCTGACTTTC; cdr3_aa: CASSVGSSGANVLTF
v_call: TRBV13; j_call: TRBJ1-6; d_call: NA; clone_size: NA; cdr3_nt: TGTGCCAGCAGCCCAGGGTTGGGGTCACCCCTCCACTTT; cdr3_aa: CASSPGLGSPLHF
v_call: TRBV6-2/TRBV6-3; j_call: TRBJ1-2; d_call: TRBD1; clone_size: NA; cdr3_nt: TGTGCCAGCAGTTACGGGACAGGAAGATATGGCTACACCTTC; cdr3_aa: CASSYGTGRYGYTF
v_call: TRBV4-1; j_call: TRBJ1-4; d_call: NA; clone_size: few; cdr3_nt: TGCGCCAGCAGCCAAGCAGCCGGGGCAACTAATGAAAAACTGTTTTTT; cdr3_aa: CASSQAAGATNEKLFF
v_call: TRBV9; j_call: TRBJ2-3; d_call: NA; clone_size: NA; cdr3_nt: TGTGCCAGCACCATAGGCGGGGCCACAGATACGCAGTATTTT; cdr3_aa: CASTIGGATDTQYF
v_call: TRBV5-6; j_call: TRBJ1-1; d_call: TRBD1; clone_size: NA; cdr3_nt: TGTGCCAGCAGCCGACTCCAACCGGGACAGGGGACTGAAGCTTTCTTT; cdr3_aa: CASSRLQPGQGTEAFF
v_call: TRBV10-3; j_call: TRBJ1-5; d_call: NA; clone_size: NA; cdr3_nt: TGTGCCATCAGTGAGGACAACAGGGTATTGAGCAATCAGCCCCAGCATTTT; cdr3_aa: CAISEDNRVLSNQPQHF
v_call: TRBV6-5; j_call: TRBJ1-1; d_call: TRBD1; clone_size: NA; cdr3_nt: TGTGCCAGCATCGAACAGGGGCGGTTCACTGAAGCTTTCTTT; cdr3_aa: CASIEQGRFTEAFF
v_call: TRBV7-9; j_call: TRBJ1-1; d_call: NA; clone_size: NA; cdr3_nt: TGTGCCAGCAGCTCTTTAACCGTCGGGAACACTGAAGCTTTCTTT; cdr3_aa: CASSSLTVGNTEAFF
v_call: TRBV5-1; j_call: TRBJ1-4; d_call: TRBD1; clone_size: NA; cdr3_nt: TGCGCCAGCAGCTTGATGTCGGGAGGGGGCGAAAAACTGTTTTTT; cdr3_aa: CASSLMSGGGEKLFF
v_call: TRBV24-1; j_call: TRBJ1-1; d_call: NA; clone_size: NA; cdr3_nt: TGTGCCGTCGTAGACGGGAGTAACACTGAAGCTTTCTTT; cdr3_aa: CAVVDGSNTEAFF
v_call: TRBV6-2/TRBV6-3; j_call: TRBJ1-2; d_call: NA; clone_size: NA; cdr3_nt: TGTGCCAGCAGCCGCGACAAGACTAACTATGGCTACACCTTC; cdr3_aa: CASSRDKTNYGYTF
v_call: TRBV4-1; j_call: TRBJ2-7; d_call: NA; clone_size: NA; cdr3_nt: TGCGCCAGCAGCCAAGCAAACACCTACGAGCAGTACTTC; cdr3_aa: CASSQANTYEQYF
v_call: TRBV2; j_call: TRBJ2-3; d_call: TRBD1; clone_size: NA; cdr3_nt: TGTGCCAGCAGCCCCCGACAGGGGGCTGTGATAGATACGCAGTATTTT; cdr3_aa: CASSPRQGAVIDTQYF
v_call: TRBV15; j_call: TRBJ1-1; d_call: TRBD1; clone_size: NA; cdr3_nt: TGTGCCACCAGCAGTTTCGGACAGGGTGAAGGAGCTGAAGCTTTCTTT; cdr3_aa: CATSSFGQGEGAEAFF
v_call: TRBV7-8; j_call: TRBJ2-1; d_call: TRBD2; clone_size: NA; cdr3_nt: TGTGCCAGCAGGTTAGGGGCTAGCGGGGGGAATGAGCAGTTCTTC; cdr3_aa: CASRLGASGGNEQFF
v_call: TRBV12-5; j_call: TRBJ1-2; d_call: NA; clone_size: once; cdr3_nt: TGTGCTAGTGGTCCAAGCCCTTACGGGTCTAACTATGGCTACACCTTC; cdr3_aa: CASGPSPYGSNYGYTF
v_call: TRBV6-2/TRBV6-3; j_call: TRBJ1-5; d_call: NA; clone_size: NA; cdr3_nt: TGTGCCAGCAGTTACTCTCCCATAGCACAGCCCCAGCATTTT; cdr3_aa: CASSYSPIAQPQHF
v_call: TRBV13; j_call: TRBJ1-1; d_call: NA; clone_size: NA; cdr3_nt: TGTGCCAGCAGCTTAGACAGGGTTATGAACACTGAAGCTTTCTTT; cdr3_aa: CASSLDRVMNTEAFF
v_call: TRBV25-1; j_call: TRBJ1-2; d_call: TRBD1; clone_size: few; cdr3_nt: TGTGCCAGCAGTGAATACCTGGACAGGGCTTCTGGGTATGGCTACACCTTC; cdr3_aa: CASSEYLDRASGYGYTF
v_call: TRBV11-3; j_call: TRBJ2-2; d_call: NA; clone_size: NA; cdr3_nt: TGTGCCAGCAGCCTACAGGCCTTCACCGGGGAGCTGTTTTTT; cdr3_aa: CASSLQAFTGELFF
v_call: TRBV9; j_call: TRBJ1-1; d_call: TRBD1; clone_size: NA; cdr3_nt: TGTGCCAGCAGCGTAGTGCAGGGGGCCACTGAAGCTTTCTTT; cdr3_aa: CASSVVQGATEAFF
v_call: TRBV5-1; j_call: TRBJ2-3; d_call: NA; clone_size: NA; cdr3_nt: TGCGCCAGCACCTATGGGGACACCACAGATACGCAGTATTTT; cdr3_aa: CASTYGDTTDTQYF
v_call: TRBV9; j_call: TRBJ2-3; d_call: TRBD2; clone_size: NA; cdr3_nt: TGTGCCAGCAGCGTAGGATTGCGGGGGGGCGGAGATACGCAGTATTTT; cdr3_aa: CASSVGLRGGGDTQYF